This entry lists 25 T cell receptor beta chains sequenced from one sample in a study of T cells in Graves' hyperthyroidism and ophthalmopathy. TCR beta CDR3 regions were amplified from RNA. The HTBI primer set was used in a first-round RT-PCR of the TCR CDR3. MiXCR, applied by TCRdb to the multiplex PCR reads, yields one record per CDR3 protein. The sample has roughly 350,000 distinct CDR3 sequences, 12% to 15% seen once. Sequencing was carried out using blood. The receptors derive from a woman in her thirties or forties with Graves' ophthalmopathy.

The rearrangement uses TRBV19 and TRBJ1-5, with D perhaps TRBD1 (6 bases). Between the trimmed V and J ends, which lost 8 bases and 1 base, there was a span of 18 bases. Germline CDR1 LNHDA, CDR2 SQIVND (reference sequence). This CDR3 has 16 amino acids. CDR3 sequence reads: CASDTTGGKSNQPQHF. The CDR3 DNA follows: TGTGCCAGTGACACGACAGGAGGGAAGAGCAATCAGCCCCAGCATTTT.

This clonotype occurred many times. The V call is TRBV19, the J call TRBJ2-5, with D perhaps matching TRBD2 (5 bases). Germline loops: CDR1 LNHDA, CDR2 SQIVND (reference sequence). V shed 2 bases and J shed 2 bases, with 15 bases lying between them. This CDR3 comprises 16 residues. Here the CDR3 reads CASSISGIARQETQYF. CDR3 DNA sequence: TGTGCCAGTAGTATATCCGGGATCGCCCGGCAAGAGACCCAGTACTTC.

This clonotype was found many times. The chain is built from TRBV5-1 and TRBJ1-6; 9 bases align to TRBD1. The germline V gene has CDR1 SGHRS and CDR2 YFSETQ. This CDR3 region has 18 residues. Trimming took 1 base from V and 9 from J; bases not matched to a gene: 14. Here the CDR3 DNA reads TGCGCCAGCAGCTTGAGGTGGACCCCGGGACAGGGCCGTTCACCCCTCCACTTT. It encodes CASSLRWTPGQGRSPLHF.

This clonotype was found many times. The J gene is TRBJ2-7, the V gene TRBV5-5, with 7 bases lining up with TRBD1. This CDR3 comprises 14 residues. Trimming took 0 bases from V and 1 from J; bases not matched to a gene: 1. Germline V gene sequence: CDR1 SGHKS, CDR2 YYEKEE (reference sequence). The CDR3 region has the DNA TGTGCCAGCAGCTTGGTGGGACAGTCCTACGAGCAGTACTTC. Its translation is CASSLVGQSYEQYF.

Only a few counts were recorded for this clonotype. The chain is built from TRBV6-1 and TRBJ2-7; no firm D call. Per the germline V gene, CDR1 is MNHNS and CDR2 is SASEGT. The CDR3 length is 11 residues. V lost 8 bases, J lost 0 bases, and 5 bases lay in between. The CDR3 is CASGDSYEQYF. CDR3 DNA sequence: TGTGCCAGCGGGGACTCCTACGAGCAGTACTTC.

This chain joins TRBV9 and TRBJ1-1; D call uncertain. V lost 0 bases and J lost 8, with 11 bases in between. Germline V gives CDR1 SGDLS, CDR2 YYNGEE. The CDR3 runs to 13 residues. The DNA of the CDR3 is TGTGCCAGCAGCGTAGCTTCAAAAACAGAAGCTTTCTTT. It translates to CASSVASKTEAFF. The variable domain in full, completed from reference TRBV9 and TRBJ1-1, reads DSGVTQTPKHLITATGQRVTLRCSPRSGDLSVYWYQQSLDQGLQFLIQYYNGEERAKGNILERFSAQQFPDLHSELNLSSLELGDSALYFCASSVASKTEAFFGQGTRLTVV.

This clonotype was seen a few times. The chain employs TRBV5-5 and TRBJ1-1; D is perhaps TRBD1 (6 bases). Between the trimmed V and J ends, which lost 3 bases and 1 base, there was a span of 7 bases. The CDR3 length is 13 residues. Germline CDR1 and CDR2: SGHKS and YYEKEE (reference sequence). The CDR3 spells CASSWDKNTEAFF. Here the CDR3 DNA reads TGTGCCAGCAGCTGGGACAAGAACACTGAAGCTTTCTTT.

This clonotype was seen ten or more times. The chain is built from TRBV2 and TRBJ1-2; D is perhaps TRBD1 (5 bases). The CDR3 is 14 residues long. V lost 0 bases to trimming and J lost 5 bases, with 10 bases between them. CDR1 is SNHLY, CDR2 FYNNEI, per germline. The CDR3 sequence: CASSEASRAYGYTF. CDR3 DNA sequence: TGTGCCAGCAGTGAAGCTAGCAGGGCGTATGGCTACACCTTC.

As to this clonotype: A read error may be the cause here, since a much bigger clone is one base away. V usage is TRBV28 and J usage is TRBJ1-1, with unresolved D. The CDR3 loop spans 13 amino acids. Germline CDR1 and CDR2: MDHEN and SYDVKM. In DNA form, the CDR3 reads TGTACCAGCAGGCGCTGCAGGAACACTGAAGCTTTCTTT. This codes for CTSRRCRNTEAFF.

In its sample, this clonotype was seen many times. DNA of the CDR3: TGTGCCAGCAGTTCGACCGGGACAATCGATGAGCAGTTCTTC. Amino acid sequence: CASSSTGTIDEQFF. The rearrangement links TRBV28 to TRBJ2-1, with D possibly matching TRBD1 (6 bases). CDR1 MDHEN and CDR2 SYDVKM come from the germline V gene. The ends were cut back, 4 bases at V and 8 bases at J, with 15 bases in the middle. This CDR3 has 14 residues. Filled out from reference TRBV28 and TRBJ2-1, the complete variable domain reads DVKVTQSSRYLVKRTGEKVFLECVQDMDHENMFWYRQDPGLGLRLIYFSYDVKMKEKGDIPEGYSVSREKKERFSLILESASTNQTSMYLCASSSTGTIDEQFFGPGTRLTVL.

This clonotype was detected many times. The chain carries TRBV19 and TRBJ1-2; TRBD1 is a possible D gene (5 bases). V was trimmed by 4 bases and J by 1 base, leaving 10 bases between them. This CDR3 has 14 residues. Germline CDR1 and CDR2: LNHDA and SQIVND (reference sequence). The CDR3 is CASSSRAGNYGYTF. CDR3 DNA sequence: TGTGCCAGTAGTAGCAGGGCGGGTAACTATGGCTACACCTTC.

The chain employs TRBV20-1 and TRBJ2-5; 12 bases line up with TRBD2. J lost 4 bases, V lost 6 bases, and 9 bases had no gene match. Per germline, CDR1 DFQATT and CDR2 SNEGSKA (reference sequence). The length of the CDR3 is 15 residues. CDR3 nucleotide sequence: TGCAGTGCCGGGACTAGCGGGCGGTTAGGAGAGACCCAGTACTTC. Translated: CSAGTSGRLGETQYF.

This clonotype was detected a few times. The rearrangement joins TRBV13 to TRBJ2-7; 8 bases are shared with TRBD1. The CDR3 has 14 residues. Germline V gene lookup returns CDR1 PRHDT and CDR2 FYEKMQ (reference sequence). J was trimmed by 5 bases and V by 0 bases; bases with no gene match: 3. The CDR3 loop reads CASSLGTGDDEQYF. CDR3 DNA sequence: TGTGCCAGCAGCTTAGGGACAGGGGACGACGAGCAGTACTTC.

This clonotype occurred many times. V is TRBV10-3 and J is TRBJ1-1; a weak D match, TRBD1 (6 bases). CDR1 is ENHRY, CDR2 SYGVKD, per germline. This CDR3 has 14 amino acids. V dropped 10 bases and J dropped 0 bases, with 15 bases sitting between them. The CDR3 loop reads CASLDSPMNTEAFF. The CDR3 nucleotides read TGTGCCAGCTTGGACAGCCCGATGAACACTGAAGCTTTCTTT.

This clonotype was detected a few times. This chain uses TRBV7-9 with TRBJ1-6; D remains unclear. Germline-derived CDR1 and CDR2 are SEHNR and FQNEAQ (reference sequence). V was trimmed by 0 bases and J by 7 bases, leaving 16 bases between them. This CDR3 has 17 residues. CDR3 bases: TGTGCCAGCAGCTTAGCCCCGACCTTCCGGGAGAATTCACCCCTCCACTTT. Its protein is CASSLAPTFRENSPLHF.

This clonotype has only a few counts. The J gene is TRBJ2-1, the V gene TRBV18, with 7 bases lining up with TRBD1. Trimming took 8 bases from V and 6 from J; bases not matched to a gene: 4. The CDR3 totals 12 residues. Germline V gene lookup returns CDR1 KGHSH and CDR2 LQKENI. In DNA form, the CDR3 reads TGTGCCAGCCGACAGGGTACCAATGAGCAGTTCTTC. Translating gives CASRQGTNEQFF.

The rearrangement links TRBV20-1 to TRBJ2-1, with no clear D. This CDR3 region has 10 residues. V lost 4 bases to trimming and J lost 3 bases, with 1 base between them. Germline CDR1 DFQATT, CDR2 SNEGSKA (reference sequence). CDR3 in DNA: TGCAGTGCTATCTACAATGAGCAGTTCTTC. This codes for CSAIYNEQFF.

On this clonotype: At one end the junction does not follow the germline gene, possibly because of a read error. V is TRBV24-1 and J is TRBJ2-2; D perhaps matches TRBD2 (6 bases). The germline gives CDR1 KGHDR, CDR2 SFDVKD. The CDR3 covers 17 residues. The CDR3 here is CATSDTSSSGFTGGLFF. Written as DNA, the CDR3 is TGTGCCACCAGTGATACCTCTAGCTCTGGGTTTACCGGGGGGCTGTTTTTT.

This clonotype came up many times. The rearrangement uses TRBV28 and TRBJ1-1; no clear D gene. Germline CDR1 MDHEN, CDR2 SYDVKM. Trimming removed 6 bases at V and 5 bases at J, with 10 bases between. This CDR3 comprises 12 residues. CDR3: CASSESRTEAFF. CDR3 nucleotides: TGTGCCAGCAGCGAAAGTCGGACTGAAGCTTTCTTT.

This clonotype has a count of ten or more. The rearrangement joins TRBV28 to TRBJ1-5, with D perhaps TRBD1 (5 bases). The CDR3 length is 14 residues. Trimming took off 3 bases at V and 6 bases at J, with 12 bases between the two ends. CDR1 is MDHEN, CDR2 SYDVKM, per germline. CDR3 in amino acids: CASSFRGWGQPQHF. CDR3 DNA: TGTGCCAGCAGTTTTCGGGGGTGGGGTCAGCCCCAGCATTTT.

This clonotype was seen more than once but under ten times. V is TRBV12-3 or TRBV12-4 and J is TRBJ2-5; no reliable D call. The length of the CDR3 is 14 residues. V was shortened by 3 bases and J by 0 bases, with 8 bases between the two germline ends. The CDR3 sequence is CASSFSWDQETQYF. In DNA, the CDR3 is TGTGCCAGCAGTTTTTCTTGGGACCAAGAGACCCAGTACTTC.

This clonotype came up many times. This chain joins TRBV12-3 or TRBV12-4 and TRBJ2-7; 7 bases map to TRBD1. With V trimmed by 5 bases and J by 2 bases, 0 bases remained unmatched. This CDR3 contains 12 residues. Written as DNA, the CDR3 is TGTGCCAGCAGTGACAGGGCCTACGAGCAGTACTTC. It codes for CASSDRAYEQYF.

This clonotype has ten or more counts. V usage is TRBV7-9 and J usage is TRBJ2-7; D gene ambiguous. V dropped 3 bases and J dropped 7 bases, with 16 bases sitting between them. This CDR3 comprises 14 residues. Germline assignment: CDR1 SEHNR and CDR2 FQNEAQ (reference sequence). Here the CDR3 reads CASSLVGGRKEQYF. The CDR3 nucleotides are TGTGCCAGCAGCTTGGTTGGCGGACGCAAGGAGCAGTACTTC.

This clonotype showed up many times. The V gene is TRBV12-3 or TRBV12-4, the J gene TRBJ2-1; TRBD1 matches at 10 bases. The length of the CDR3 is 15 residues. Trimming took 6 bases from V and 4 from J; bases not matched to a gene: 6. The CDR3 nucleotides are TGTGCCAGCAGAAAAGACAGGGGGCCGTACAATGAGCAGTTCTTC. This gives the protein CASRKDRGPYNEQFF.

This clonotype was counted many times. The V call is TRBV11-3, the J call TRBJ2-5; D is unclear. The CDR3 runs 14 residues. Germline V gene sequence: CDR1 SGHNT, CDR2 YENEEA. V dropped 4 bases and J dropped 1 base, with 10 bases sitting between them. In DNA form, the CDR3 reads TGTGCCAGCAGCTCCGCGCGGAGCCAAGAGACCCAGTACTTC. This encodes CASSSARSQETQYF.